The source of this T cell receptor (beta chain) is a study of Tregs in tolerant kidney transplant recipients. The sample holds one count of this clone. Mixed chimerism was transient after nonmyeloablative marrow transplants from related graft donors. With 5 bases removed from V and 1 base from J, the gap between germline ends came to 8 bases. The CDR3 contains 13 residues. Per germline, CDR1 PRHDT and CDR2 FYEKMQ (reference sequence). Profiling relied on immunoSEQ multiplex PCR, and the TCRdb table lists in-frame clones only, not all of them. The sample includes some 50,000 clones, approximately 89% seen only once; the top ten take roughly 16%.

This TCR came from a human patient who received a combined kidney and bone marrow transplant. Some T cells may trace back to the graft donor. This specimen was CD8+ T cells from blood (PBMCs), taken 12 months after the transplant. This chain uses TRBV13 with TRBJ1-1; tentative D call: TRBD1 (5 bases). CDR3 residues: CASSPTGNTEAFF. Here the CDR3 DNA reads TGTGCCAGCAGCCCTACAGGGAACACTGAAGCTTTCTTT.